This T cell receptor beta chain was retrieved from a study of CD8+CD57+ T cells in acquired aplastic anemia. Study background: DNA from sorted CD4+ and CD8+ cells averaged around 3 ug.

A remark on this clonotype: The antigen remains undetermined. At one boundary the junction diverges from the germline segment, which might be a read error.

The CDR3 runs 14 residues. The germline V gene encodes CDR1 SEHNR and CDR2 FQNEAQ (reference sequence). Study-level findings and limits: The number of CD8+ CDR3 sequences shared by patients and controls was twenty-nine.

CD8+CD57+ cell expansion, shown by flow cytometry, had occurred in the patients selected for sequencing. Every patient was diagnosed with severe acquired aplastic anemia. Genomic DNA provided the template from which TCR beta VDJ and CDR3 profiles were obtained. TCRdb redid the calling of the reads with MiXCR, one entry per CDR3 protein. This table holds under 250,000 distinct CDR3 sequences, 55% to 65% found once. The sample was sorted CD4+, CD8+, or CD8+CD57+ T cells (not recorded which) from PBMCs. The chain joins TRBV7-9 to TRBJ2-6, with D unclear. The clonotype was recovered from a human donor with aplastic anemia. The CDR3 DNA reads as TGCGCCAGCAGCCATAGCTCTGGGGCCAACGTCCTGACTTTC. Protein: CASSHSSGANVLTF.